This T cell receptor beta chain appears in the sequencing data of a study of a mutant IDH1 vaccine in newly diagnosed glioma. About the research overall: Eight vaccinations reached patients in weeks 1, 3, 5, 7, 11, 15, 19 and 23. Previous treatment comprised radiotherapy, temozolomide, or both, mostly both. Averaging about 37 years of age, treated patients were approximately 62% male and 37.5% female. Vaccinations were initiated 4-6 weeks following radiotherapy alone, or were given together with temozolomide cycles.

Time point denoted: week 23, last vaccination. A single vaccine dose contained 300 ug of mutant IDH1 20-mer peptide, and topical imiquimod was used with it. The CDR3 extends over 15 amino acids. J lost 7 bases, V lost 6 bases, and 9 bases had no gene match. From germline, CDR1 is LNHDA and CDR2 SQIVND (reference sequence). Repertoires were generated with immunoSEQ multiplex PCR, while TCRdb's copy carries only in-frame clones and drops some. The table has tens of thousands of clones, 84% seen once. In regard to this clone: Its target is unknown.

The chain has TRBV19 and TRBJ2-1; TRBD2 aligns across 10 bases. Sample: PBMCs, taken from a glioma patient whose treatment included an IDH1 peptide vaccine. The TCR originated in a man aged 18 to 29 with glioma. CDR3 DNA: TGTGCCAGTAGATTAGGGACTAGCGTCATGAATGAGCAGTTCTTC. This codes for CASRLGTSVMNEQFF.